This TCR beta chain was retrieved from a study of shared T cell receptors in the human thymus. Sequenced by immunoSEQ multiplex PCR; TCRdb stores in-frame clones only, minus some. The sample includes about 500,000 clones, around 78% of them seen just once. The CDR3 covers 15 residues. The germline gives CDR1 SQVTM, CDR2 ANQGSEA. The germline V and J ends were trimmed by 2 bases and 2 bases, with 13 bases remaining between them. In addition, the sample was reused for a study of human thymus T cells. That paper states: The study used thymus tissue resected during corrective heart surgery.

What was sequenced was thymocytes. This clonotype was sampled from a boy in the first two years of life with a congenital heart defect. V and J are TRBV29-1 and TRBJ2-1, with D perhaps matching TRBD2 (6 bases). The CDR3 DNA sequence: TGCAGCGTTGAACCGACTAGTAAGCCCTACAATGAGCAGTTCTTC. This gives the protein CSVEPTSKPYNEQFF.